This TCR beta chain was retrieved from a study of T cells in pancreatic ductal adenocarcinoma. General study results and limits: Tumor and blood clonality did not differ significantly, about 0.112 versus 0.072. Enrichment of CD45RO+ effector over naive T cells in tumors may bias clonality. The resected pancreatic cancer cohort was biased toward the minority with early-stage disease.

Of note for this clone: Its target is not known.

Measured with immunoSEQ multiplex PCR; TCRdb has only the in-frame clones, and not every one. Among 97,000 or so clones listed, about 95% were seen once. No neoadjuvant therapy was given to the selected pancreatic ductal adenocarcinoma patients before their surgery. Germline V gene lookup returns CDR1 LGHNA and CDR2 YSLEER. The CDR3 runs to 16 residues. Trimming took 0 bases from V and 7 from J; bases not matched to a gene: 7. The source material was PBMCs. This clonotype originated in a human donor with pancreatic ductal adenocarcinoma. The V gene is TRBV4-3, the J gene TRBJ2-2, with 8 nucleotides matching TRBD2. The CDR3 loop reads CASSQDQREGVGELFF. The CDR3 bases are TGCGCCAGCAGCCAAGATCAACGGGAGGGCGTCGGGGAGCTGTTTTTT.